This TCR beta chain was sequenced for a study of CD4+ T cells in melanoma (dated by TCRdb to the early 2020s). Turning to the overall study: The study examined neoantigen-specific CD4+ T cells in human melanoma. Results and caveats for the whole study, not just this receptor: According to the report, neoantigen-specific CD4+ T cells in melanoma displayed diverse differentiation states. Neoantigen-specific CD4+ T cells were reported to be correlated with the function of CD8+ T cells, macrophages and B cells.

V and J lose 1 base and 5 bases, and a span of 9 bases separates them. As encoded in the germline V gene, CDR1 is SGDLS while CDR2 is YYNGEE. The CDR3 covers 13 residues, taking in both the cysteine and the phenylalanine. Only the CDR3 portion is preserved as DNA: 39 bases, with reading frame beginning at the first base. Concerning this clone: Which antigen it targets is not known. It has no much larger one-base neighbor in the sample; base qualities were not kept.

The library was prepared using the immunoSEQ multiplex PCR assay. TCRdb holds this immuneACCESS table with in-frame rearrangements only. Some clones are missing; in checked studies, unresolved V genes explain under half, and the rest has no known cause. In this sample the table shows 45,000 or so clones, about 88% of which occur a single time. 12% of the sample rests with the top ten. The donors were people with melanoma. The sequence derives from a human donor with melanoma. The sequence is built from TRBV9 and TRBJ2-5; the D gene cannot be resolved reliably. Sequences were obtained from peripheral blood. The nucleotide sequence reads as follows: TGTGCCAGCAGCGTAAGCCCCGGGGAGACCCAGTACTTC. The encoded protein is CASSVSPGETQYF.